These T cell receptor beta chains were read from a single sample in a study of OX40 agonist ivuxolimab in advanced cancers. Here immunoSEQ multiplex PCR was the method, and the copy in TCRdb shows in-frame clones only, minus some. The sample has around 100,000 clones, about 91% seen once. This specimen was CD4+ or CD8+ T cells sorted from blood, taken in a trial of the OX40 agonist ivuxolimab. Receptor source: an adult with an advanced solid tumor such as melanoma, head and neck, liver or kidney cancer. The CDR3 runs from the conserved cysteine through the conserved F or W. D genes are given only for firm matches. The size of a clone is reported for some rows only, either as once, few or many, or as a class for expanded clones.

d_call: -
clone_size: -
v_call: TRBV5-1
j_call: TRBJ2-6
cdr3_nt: TGCGCCAGCAGTATAGATTTTCTCTCTGGGGCCAACGTCCTGACTTTC
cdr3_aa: CASSIDFLSGANVLTF

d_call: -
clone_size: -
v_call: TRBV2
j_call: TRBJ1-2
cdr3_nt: TGTGCCAGCAGTTCCGGGGGGACCTATGGCTACACCTTC
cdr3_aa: CASSSGGTYGYTF

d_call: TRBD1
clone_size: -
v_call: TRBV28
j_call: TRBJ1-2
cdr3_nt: TGTGCCAGCAGCCAACAGGGGGCCTATGGCTACACCTTC
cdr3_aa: CASSQQGAYGYTF

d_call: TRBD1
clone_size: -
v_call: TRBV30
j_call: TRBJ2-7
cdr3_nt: TGTGCCTGGAAATGGGGACAGGGGAGCGAGCAGTACTTC
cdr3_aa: CAWKWGQGSEQYF

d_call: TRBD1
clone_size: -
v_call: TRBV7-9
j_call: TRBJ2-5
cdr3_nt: TGTGCCAGCAGCTTAGTGGGGGACAGGGGGTACCAAGAGACCCAGTACTTC
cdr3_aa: CASSLVGDRGYQETQYF

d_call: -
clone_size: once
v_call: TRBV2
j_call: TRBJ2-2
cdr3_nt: TGTGCCAGCCAGAGGGCGGGTAGTACCGGGGAGCTGTTTTTT
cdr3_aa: CASQRAGSTGELFF

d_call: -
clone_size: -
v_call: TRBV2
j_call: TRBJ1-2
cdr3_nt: TGTGCCAGCAGTCCAAGAAGAGGGGGGGACGAGAACTATGGCTACACCTTC
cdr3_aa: CASSPRRGGDENYGYTF

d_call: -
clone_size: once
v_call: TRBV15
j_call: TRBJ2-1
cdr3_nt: TGTGCCACCAGCAGAGCGGGACGGCTACTATCCTACAATGAGCAGTTCTTC
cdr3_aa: CATSRAGRLLSYNEQFF

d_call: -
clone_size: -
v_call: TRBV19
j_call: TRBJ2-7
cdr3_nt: TGTGCCAGTGGGAGCTACGAGCAGTACTTC
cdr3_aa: CASGSYEQYF

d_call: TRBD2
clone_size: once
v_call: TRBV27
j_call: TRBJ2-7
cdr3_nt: TGTGCCAGCAGTTTGAGGGAGGGCCCCTACGAGCAGTACTTC
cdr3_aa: CASSLREGPYEQYF

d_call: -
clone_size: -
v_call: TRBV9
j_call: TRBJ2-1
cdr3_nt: TGTGCCAGCAGCGTAGGCGGGGGCACTTACAATGAGCAGTTCTTC
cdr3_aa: CASSVGGGTYNEQFF

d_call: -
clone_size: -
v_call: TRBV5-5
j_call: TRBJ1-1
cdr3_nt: TGTGCCAGCAGCTTAGAGTACAGAGGCACTGAAGCTTTCTTT
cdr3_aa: CASSLEYRGTEAFF

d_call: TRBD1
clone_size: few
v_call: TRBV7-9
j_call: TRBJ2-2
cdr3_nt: TGTGCCAGCAGCTTTAGGGGACAGTCGACCGGGGAGCTGTTTTTT
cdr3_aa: CASSFRGQSTGELFF

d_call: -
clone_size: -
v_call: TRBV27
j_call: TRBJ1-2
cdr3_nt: TGTGCCAGCAGGGACTTCTATGGCTACACCTTC
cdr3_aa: CASRDFYGYTF

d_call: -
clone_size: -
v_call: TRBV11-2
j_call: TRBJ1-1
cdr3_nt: TGTGCCAGCAGCTCTACCAAAACTGAAGCTTTCTTT
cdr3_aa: CASSSTKTEAFF

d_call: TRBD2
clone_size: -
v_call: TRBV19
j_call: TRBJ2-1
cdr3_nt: TGTGCCAGTAGTACTATGGGACTAGCGGGAGGGAACGATGAGCAGTTCTTC
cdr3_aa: CASSTMGLAGGNDEQFF

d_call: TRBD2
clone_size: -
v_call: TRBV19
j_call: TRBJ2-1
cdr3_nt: TGTGCCAGTAGTATAGATCGAGCGGGAGGGCCTCAAAATGAGCAGTTCTTC
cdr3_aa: CASSIDRAGGPQNEQFF

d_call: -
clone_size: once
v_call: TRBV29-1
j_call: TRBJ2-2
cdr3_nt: TGCAGCGTCCGAGTACAGGGGAACACCGGGGAGCTGTTTTTT
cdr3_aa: CSVRVQGNTGELFF

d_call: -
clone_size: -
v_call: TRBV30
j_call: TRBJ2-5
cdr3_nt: TGTGCCTGGAGGGGCCGGGGGCGAGAGACCCAGTACTTC
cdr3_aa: CAWRGRGRETQYF

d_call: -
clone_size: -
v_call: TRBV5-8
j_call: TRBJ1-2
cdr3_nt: TGTGCCAGCAGCTTGGCCGCCACCCCAGGTTATGGCTACACCTTC
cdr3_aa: CASSLAATPGYGYTF

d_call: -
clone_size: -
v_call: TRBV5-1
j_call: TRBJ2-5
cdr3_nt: TGCGCCAGCAGCTTGGCCGGGGGCCGGGGAGAGACCCAGTACTTC
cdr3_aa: CASSLAGGRGETQYF

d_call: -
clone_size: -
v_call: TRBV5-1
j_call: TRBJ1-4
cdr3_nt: TGCGCCAGCAGCTTGATAGGCGAAAAACTGTTTTTT
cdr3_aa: CASSLIGEKLFF

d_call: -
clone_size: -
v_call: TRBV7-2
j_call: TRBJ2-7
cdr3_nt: TGTGCCAGCAGCTTAGGGGGGGCGCCGTCCGAGCAGTACTTC
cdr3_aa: CASSLGGAPSEQYF

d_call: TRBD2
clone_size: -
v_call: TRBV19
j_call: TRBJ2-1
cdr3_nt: TGTGCCAGTAGTTCCCTAGCGGGAGGGCCATCATACAATGAGCAGTTCTTC
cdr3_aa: CASSSLAGGPSYNEQFF

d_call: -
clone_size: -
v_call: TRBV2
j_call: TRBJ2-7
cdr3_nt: TGTGCCAGCAGGAGAGCAAGAGGGGAGAGCTTC
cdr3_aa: CASRRARGESF

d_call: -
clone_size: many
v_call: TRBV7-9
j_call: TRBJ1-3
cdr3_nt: TGTGCCAGCAGCTTAAGTGTTTATGGGGGTACTGGAAACACCATATATTTT
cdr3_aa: CASSLSVYGGTGNTIYF

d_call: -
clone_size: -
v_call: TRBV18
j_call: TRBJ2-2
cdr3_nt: TGTGCCAGCTCACCACCGTACGGGGGAGGAGGGGAGCTGTTTTTT
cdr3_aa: CASSPPYGGGGELFF

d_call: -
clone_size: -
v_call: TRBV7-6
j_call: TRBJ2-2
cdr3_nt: TGTGCCAGCAGCTTAGTCGATCCAGCGAGCACCGGGGAGCTGTTTTTT
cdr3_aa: CASSLVDPASTGELFF

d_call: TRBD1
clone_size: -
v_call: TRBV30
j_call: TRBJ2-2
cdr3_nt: TGTGCCTGGAGCCCGGGACAGGGGAACACCGGGGAGCTGTTTTTT
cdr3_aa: CAWSPGQGNTGELFF

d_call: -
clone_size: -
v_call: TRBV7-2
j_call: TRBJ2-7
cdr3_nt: TGTGCCGGCAGTCCCGGGACCCGCTACGAGCAGTACTTC
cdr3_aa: CAGSPGTRYEQYF

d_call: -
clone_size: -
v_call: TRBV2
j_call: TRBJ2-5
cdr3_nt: TGTGCCAGCAGTGGGGACTCCCAAGAGACCCAGTACTTC
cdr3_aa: CASSGDSQETQYF

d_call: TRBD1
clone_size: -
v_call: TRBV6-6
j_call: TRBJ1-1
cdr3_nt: TGTGCCAGCAGGGGACAGGGGAATATTGAAGCTTTCTTT
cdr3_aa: CASRGQGNIEAFF

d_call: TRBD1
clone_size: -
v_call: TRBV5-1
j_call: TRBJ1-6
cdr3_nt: TGCGCCAGCAGCTCGACCGGGACAGGGAGGCGATCACCCCTCCACTTT
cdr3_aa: CASSSTGTGRRSPLHF

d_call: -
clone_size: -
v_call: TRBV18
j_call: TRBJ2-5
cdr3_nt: TGTGCCAGCTCACTAATGAGAGAGACCCAGTACTTC
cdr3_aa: CASSLMRETQYF

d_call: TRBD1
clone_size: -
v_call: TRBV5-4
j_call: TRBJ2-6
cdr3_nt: TGTGCCAGCAGCTTGTGGGACAGGGGAGCTGGGGCCAACGTCCTGACTTTC
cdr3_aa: CASSLWDRGAGANVLTF

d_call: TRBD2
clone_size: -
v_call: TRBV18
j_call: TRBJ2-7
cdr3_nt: TGTGCCAGCTCGTATGGGACTAGCGGTTCCTACGAGCAGTACTTC
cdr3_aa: CASSYGTSGSYEQYF